This TCR beta chain came from a study of PD-1 blockade in classical Hodgkin lymphoma. Study-wide findings and caveats: The authors have not defined what causes the repertoire differences, possibly disease activity or prior therapy. Newly diagnosed patients were said to have less baseline TCR diversity than healthy donors did.

On this clone: Its target is not known.

CDR3 size: 13 residues. Indicated time point: newly diagnosed, previously untreated cHL patient sample. Untreated, newly diagnosed classical Hodgkin lymphoma PBMCs served for comparison. Measured with immunoSEQ multiplex PCR; TCRdb has only the in-frame clones, and not every one. The table records 15,000 to 20,000 clones, roughly 90% of them present only once. This TCR was sampled from a human donor with classical Hodgkin lymphoma. J is TRBJ2-1 and V is TRBV21-1; no DNA check was done on the table's D call, TRBD2. TRBV21-1 is labeled a pseudogene. Sequencing was performed on peripheral blood mononuclear cells (PBMCs). The CDR3: CASSLCGYNEQFF. CDR3 in DNA: TGTGCCAGCAGCTTATGCGGCTACAATGAGCAGTTCTTC.